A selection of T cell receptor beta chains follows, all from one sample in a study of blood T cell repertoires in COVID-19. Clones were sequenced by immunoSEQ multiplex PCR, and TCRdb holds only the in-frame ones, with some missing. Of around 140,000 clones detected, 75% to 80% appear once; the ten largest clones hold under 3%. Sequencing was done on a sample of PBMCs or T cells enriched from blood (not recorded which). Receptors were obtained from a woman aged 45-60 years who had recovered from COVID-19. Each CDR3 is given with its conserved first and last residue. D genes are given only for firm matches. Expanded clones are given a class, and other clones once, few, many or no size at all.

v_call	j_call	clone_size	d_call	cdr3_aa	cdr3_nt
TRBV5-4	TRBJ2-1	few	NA	CASSLDRSRKFF	TGTGCCAGCAGCTTGGACAGATCAAGGAAGTTCTTC
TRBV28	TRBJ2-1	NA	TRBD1	CASSRPDRMDEQFF	TGTGCCAGCAGTCGCCCGGACAGGATGGATGAGCAGTTCTTC
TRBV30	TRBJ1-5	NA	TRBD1	CAWSPGTGGVGNQPQHF	TGTGCCTGGAGTCCGGGGACAGGGGGCGTAGGCAATCAGCCCCAGCATTTT
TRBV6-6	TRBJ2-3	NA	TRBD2	CASSVRGGSPPDTQYF	TGTGCCAGCTCCGTCCGGGGCGGGAGCCCCCCAGATACGCAGTATTTT
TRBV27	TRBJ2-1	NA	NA	CASSLTRNNEQFF	TGTGCCAGCAGTCTCACTAGAAACAATGAGCAGTTCTTC
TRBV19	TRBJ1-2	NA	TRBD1	CASSIMDRTSYGYTF	TGTGCCAGTAGTATAATGGACAGGACCTCCTATGGCTACACCTTC
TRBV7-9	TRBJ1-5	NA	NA	CASSRGSQPQHF	TGTGCCAGCAGCCGGGGTAGCCAGCCCCAGCATTTT
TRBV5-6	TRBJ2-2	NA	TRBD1	CASSPEQGASTGELFF	TGTGCCAGCAGCCCCGAACAGGGGGCGAGCACCGGGGAGCTGTTTTTT
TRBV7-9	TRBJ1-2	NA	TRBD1	CASSLAGQGDYGYTF	TGTGCCAGCAGCTTAGCGGGACAGGGTGACTATGGCTACACCTTC
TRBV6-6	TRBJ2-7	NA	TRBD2	CASSYSVSGRADEQYF	TGTGCCAGCAGTTACTCCGTTTCCGGGAGGGCCGACGAGCAGTACTTC
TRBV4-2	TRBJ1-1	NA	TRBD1	CASSQSTGMNTEAFF	TGTGCCAGCAGCCAATCGACAGGGATGAACACTGAAGCTTTCTTT
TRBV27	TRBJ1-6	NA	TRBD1	CASTGTGLSPLHF	TGTGCCAGCACCGGGACAGGGCTTTCACCCCTCCACTTT
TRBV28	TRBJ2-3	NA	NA	CASKTGTDTQYF	TGTGCCAGTAAGACAGGCACAGATACGCAGTATTTT
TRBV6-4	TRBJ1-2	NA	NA	CASSDDGQSFTF	TGTGCCAGCAGTGACGACGGACAATCCTTCACCTTC
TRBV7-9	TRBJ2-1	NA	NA	CAESQGLPNEQFF	TGTGCCGAATCCCAGGGGTTACCGAATGAGCAGTTCTTC
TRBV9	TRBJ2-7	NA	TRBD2	CASSVDARGVEQYF	TGTGCCAGCAGCGTTGATGCGCGGGGGGTCGAGCAGTACTTC
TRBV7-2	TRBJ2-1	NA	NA	CASSLDYYNEQFF	TGTGCCAGCAGCTTAGACTACTACAATGAGCAGTTCTTC
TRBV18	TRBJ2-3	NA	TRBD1	CASSPRDRGTDTQYF	TGTGCCAGCTCACCCCGGGACAGGGGCACAGATACGCAGTATTTT
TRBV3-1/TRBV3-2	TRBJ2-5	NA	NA	CASSVRRGQRTQYF	TGTGCCAGCAGCGTCCGGCGAGGTCAGCGGACCCAGTACTTC
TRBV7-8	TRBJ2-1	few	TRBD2	CASTAGGSYNEQFF	TGTGCCAGCACCGCGGGGGGCTCCTACAATGAGCAGTTCTTC
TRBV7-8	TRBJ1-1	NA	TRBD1	CASSPRTGGLRNTEAFF	TGTGCCAGCAGCCCCCGGACAGGGGGATTGAGGAACACTGAAGCTTTCTTT
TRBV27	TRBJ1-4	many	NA	CASRAMTDPTNEKLFF	TGTGCCAGCAGGGCCATGACAGATCCAACTAATGAAAAACTGTTTTTT
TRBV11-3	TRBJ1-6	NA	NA	CASSLETDNSPLRF	TGTGCCAGCAGCTTAGAGACAGATAATTCACCCCTCCGCTTT
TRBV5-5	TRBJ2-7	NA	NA	CASSFTGEEQYF	TGTGCCAGCAGCTTCACAGGTGAAGAGCAGTACTTC
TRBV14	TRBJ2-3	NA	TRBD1	CASSQRAGGITDTQYF	TGTGCCAGCAGCCAAAGGGCAGGGGGAATCACAGATACGCAGTATTTT
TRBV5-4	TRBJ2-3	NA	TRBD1	CASSSRTGVFDTQYF	TGTGCCAGCAGCTCCCGGACAGGGGTATTTGATACGCAGTATTTT
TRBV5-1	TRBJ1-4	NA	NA	CASSLRDLNEKLFF	TGCGCCAGCAGCTTAAGGGACTTAAATGAAAAACTGTTTTTT
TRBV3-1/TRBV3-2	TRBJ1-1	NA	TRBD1	CASSQGRGLDTEAFF	TGTGCCAGCAGCCAAGGTAGGGGGCTCGACACTGAAGCTTTCTTT
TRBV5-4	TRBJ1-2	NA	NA	CASSRDTDYGYTF	TGTGCCAGCAGCAGGGACACCGACTATGGCTACACCTTC
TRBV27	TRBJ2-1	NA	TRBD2	CASNQYGLAGPPSYNEQFF	TGTGCCAGCAACCAATATGGACTAGCGGGACCCCCCTCCTACAATGAGCAGTTCTTC
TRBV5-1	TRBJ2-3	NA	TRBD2	CASSLGTSGTDTQYF	TGCGCCAGCAGCTTGGGGACTAGCGGCACAGATACGCAGTATTTT
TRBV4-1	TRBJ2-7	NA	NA	CASSHQDSSSYEQYF	TGCGCCAGCAGCCACCAGGACAGCAGCTCCTACGAGCAGTACTTC
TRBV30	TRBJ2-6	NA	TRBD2	CAWSKGRAGANVLTF	TGTGCCTGGAGTAAGGGGAGGGCTGGGGCCAACGTCCTGACTTTC
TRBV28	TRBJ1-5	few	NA	CASSWPIRNQPQHF	TGTGCCAGCAGTTGGCCAATTCGAAATCAGCCCCAGCATTTT
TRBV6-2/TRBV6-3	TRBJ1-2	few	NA	CASSYTGGDGTF	TGTGCCAGCAGTTACACGGGGGGCGATGGCACCTTC
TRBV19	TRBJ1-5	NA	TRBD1	CASRIMRPGQGIYSNQPQHF	TGTGCCAGTAGGATCATGCGGCCGGGACAGGGAATTTATAGCAATCAGCCCCAGCATTTT
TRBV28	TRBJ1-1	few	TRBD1	CASSIRQGGTEAFF	TGTGCCAGCAGTATCCGACAGGGTGGCACTGAAGCTTTCTTT
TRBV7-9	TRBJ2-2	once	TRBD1	CASSSTRDRGLNGELFF	TGTGCCAGCAGCTCAACCCGGGACAGGGGGCTTAACGGGGAGCTGTTTTTT